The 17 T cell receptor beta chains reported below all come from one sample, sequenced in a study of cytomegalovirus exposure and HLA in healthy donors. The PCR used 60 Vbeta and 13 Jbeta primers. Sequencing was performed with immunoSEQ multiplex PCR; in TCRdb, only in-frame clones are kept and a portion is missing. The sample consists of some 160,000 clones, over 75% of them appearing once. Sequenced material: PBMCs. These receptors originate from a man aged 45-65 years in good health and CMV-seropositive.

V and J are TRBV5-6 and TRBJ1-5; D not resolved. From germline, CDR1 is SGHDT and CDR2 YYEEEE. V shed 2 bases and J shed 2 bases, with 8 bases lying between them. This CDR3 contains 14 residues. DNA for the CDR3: TGTGCCAGCAGCTTAAACGGTCGCAATCAGCCCCAGCATTTT. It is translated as CASSLNGRNQPQHF.

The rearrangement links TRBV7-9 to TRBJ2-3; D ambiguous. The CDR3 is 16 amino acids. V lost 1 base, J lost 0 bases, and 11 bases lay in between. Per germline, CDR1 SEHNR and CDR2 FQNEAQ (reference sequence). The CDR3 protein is CASSLGLDLSTDTQYF. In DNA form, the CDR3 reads TGTGCCAGCAGCTTAGGACTCGACCTCAGCACAGATACGCAGTATTTT.

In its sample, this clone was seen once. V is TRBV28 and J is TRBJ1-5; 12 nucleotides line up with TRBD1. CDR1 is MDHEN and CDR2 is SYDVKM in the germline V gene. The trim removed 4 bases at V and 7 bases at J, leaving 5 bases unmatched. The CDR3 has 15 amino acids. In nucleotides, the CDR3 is TGTGCCAGCAGTTCCGGGACAGGGGGCCGGCAGCCCCAGCATTTT. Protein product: CASSSGTGGRQPQHF.

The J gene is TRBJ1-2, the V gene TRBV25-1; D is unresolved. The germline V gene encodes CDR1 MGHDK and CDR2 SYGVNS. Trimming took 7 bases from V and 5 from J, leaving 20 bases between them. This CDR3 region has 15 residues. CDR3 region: CASIGTSGEYYGYTF. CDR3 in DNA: TGTGCCAGCATAGGTACGAGTGGGGAGTATTATGGCTACACCTTC.

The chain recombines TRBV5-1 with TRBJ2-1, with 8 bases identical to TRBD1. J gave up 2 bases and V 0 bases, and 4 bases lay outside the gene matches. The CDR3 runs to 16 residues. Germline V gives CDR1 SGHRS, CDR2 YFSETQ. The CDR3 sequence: CASSLGDRGPYNEQFF. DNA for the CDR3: TGCGCCAGCAGCTTGGGCGACAGGGGACCCTACAATGAGCAGTTCTTC.

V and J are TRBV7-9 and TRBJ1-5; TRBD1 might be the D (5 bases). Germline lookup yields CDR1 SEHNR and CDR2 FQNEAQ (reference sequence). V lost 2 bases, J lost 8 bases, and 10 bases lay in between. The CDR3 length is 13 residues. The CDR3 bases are TGTGCCAGCAGCTTACCAGGGTTGGAGCCCCAGCATTTT. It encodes CASSLPGLEPQHF. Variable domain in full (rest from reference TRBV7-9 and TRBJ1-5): DTGVSQNPRHKITKRGQNVTFRCDPISEHNRLYWYRQTLGQGPEFLTYFQNEAQLEKSRLLSDRFSAERPKGSFSTLEIQRTEQGDSAMYLCASSLPGLEPQHFGDGTRLSIL.

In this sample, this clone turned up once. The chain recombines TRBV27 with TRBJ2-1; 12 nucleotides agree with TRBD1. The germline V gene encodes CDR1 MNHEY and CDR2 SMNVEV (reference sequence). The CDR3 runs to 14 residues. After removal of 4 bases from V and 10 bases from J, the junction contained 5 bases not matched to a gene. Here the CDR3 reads CASSSGTGGREQFF. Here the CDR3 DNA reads TGTGCCAGCAGTTCGGGGACAGGGGGCAGGGAGCAGTTCTTC.

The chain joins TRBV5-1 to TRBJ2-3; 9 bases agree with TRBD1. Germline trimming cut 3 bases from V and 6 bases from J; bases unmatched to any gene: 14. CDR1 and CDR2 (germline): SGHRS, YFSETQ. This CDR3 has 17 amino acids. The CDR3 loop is CASSSRTGTGIVDTQYF. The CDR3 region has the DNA TGCGCCAGCAGCTCTCGCACCGGGACAGGGATTGTTGATACGCAGTATTTT.

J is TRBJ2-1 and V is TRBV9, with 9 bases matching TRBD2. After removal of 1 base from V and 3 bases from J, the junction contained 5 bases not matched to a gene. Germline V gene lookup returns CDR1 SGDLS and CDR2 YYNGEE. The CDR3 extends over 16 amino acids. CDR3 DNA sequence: TGTGCCAGCAGCGTAAGGCCAGCGGGGGGCTACAATGAGCAGTTCTTC. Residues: CASSVRPAGGYNEQFF.

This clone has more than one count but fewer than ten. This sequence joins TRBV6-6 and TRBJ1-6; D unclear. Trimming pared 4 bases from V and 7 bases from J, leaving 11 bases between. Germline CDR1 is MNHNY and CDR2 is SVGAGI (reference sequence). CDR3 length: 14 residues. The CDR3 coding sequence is TGTGCCAGCAGTTCGTCGGGTAGGAATTCACCCCTCCACTTT. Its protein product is CASSSSGRNSPLHF.

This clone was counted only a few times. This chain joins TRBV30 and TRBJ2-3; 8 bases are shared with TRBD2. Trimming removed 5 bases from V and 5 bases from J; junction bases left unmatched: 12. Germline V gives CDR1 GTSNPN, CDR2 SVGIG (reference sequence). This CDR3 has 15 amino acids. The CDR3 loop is CAWSAGGLAQDTQYF. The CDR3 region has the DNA TGTGCCTGGTCGGCGGGGGGATTGGCCCAAGATACGCAGTATTTT.

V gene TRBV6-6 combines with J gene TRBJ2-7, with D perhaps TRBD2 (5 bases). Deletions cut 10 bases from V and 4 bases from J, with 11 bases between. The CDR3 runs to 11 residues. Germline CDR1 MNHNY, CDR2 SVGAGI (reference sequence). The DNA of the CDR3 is TGTGCCATCGCGGACTTTTACGAGCAGTACTTC. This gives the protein CAIADFYEQYF.

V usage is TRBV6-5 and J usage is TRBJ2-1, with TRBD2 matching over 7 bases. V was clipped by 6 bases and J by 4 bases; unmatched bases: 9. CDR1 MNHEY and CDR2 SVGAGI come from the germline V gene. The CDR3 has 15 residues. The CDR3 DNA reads TGTGCCAGCAGCGTCGCGGCGGGAGAATACAATGAGCAGTTCTTC. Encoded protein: CASSVAAGEYNEQFF.

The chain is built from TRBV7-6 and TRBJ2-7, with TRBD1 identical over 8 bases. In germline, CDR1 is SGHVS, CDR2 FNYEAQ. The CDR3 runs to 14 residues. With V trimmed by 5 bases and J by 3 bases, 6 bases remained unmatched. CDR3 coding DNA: TGTGCCAGCAGCCCCCGAGACAGGGGCTACGAGCAGTACTTC. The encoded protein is CASSPRDRGYEQYF. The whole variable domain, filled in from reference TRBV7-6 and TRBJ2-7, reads GAGVSQSPRYKVTKRGQDVALRCDPISGHVSLYWYRQALGQGPEFLTYFNYEAQQDKSGLPNDRFSAERPEGSISTLTIQRTEQRDSAMYRCASSPRDRGYEQYFGPGTRLTVT.

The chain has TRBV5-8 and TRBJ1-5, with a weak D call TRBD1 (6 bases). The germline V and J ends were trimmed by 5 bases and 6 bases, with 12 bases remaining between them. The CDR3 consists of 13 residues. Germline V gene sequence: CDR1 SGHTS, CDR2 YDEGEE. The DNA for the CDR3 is TGTGCCAGCAGAAACAGGGTTTCTCAGCCCCAGCATTTT. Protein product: CASRNRVSQPQHF.

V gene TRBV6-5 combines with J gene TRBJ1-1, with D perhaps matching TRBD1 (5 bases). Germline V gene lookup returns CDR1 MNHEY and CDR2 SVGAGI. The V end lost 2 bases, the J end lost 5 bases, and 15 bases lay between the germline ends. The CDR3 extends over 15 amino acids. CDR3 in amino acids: CASSYGLGGKTEAFF. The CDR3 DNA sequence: TGTGCCAGCAGTTACGGGCTTGGGGGGAAGACTGAAGCTTTCTTT.

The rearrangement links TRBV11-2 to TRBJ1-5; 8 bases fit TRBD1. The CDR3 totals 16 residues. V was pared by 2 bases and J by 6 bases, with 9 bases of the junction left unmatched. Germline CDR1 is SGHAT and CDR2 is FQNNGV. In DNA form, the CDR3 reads TGTGCCAGCAGCTTAACCCAGGGGGCGCGAACTCAGCCCCAGCATTTT. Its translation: CASSLTQGARTQPQHF.